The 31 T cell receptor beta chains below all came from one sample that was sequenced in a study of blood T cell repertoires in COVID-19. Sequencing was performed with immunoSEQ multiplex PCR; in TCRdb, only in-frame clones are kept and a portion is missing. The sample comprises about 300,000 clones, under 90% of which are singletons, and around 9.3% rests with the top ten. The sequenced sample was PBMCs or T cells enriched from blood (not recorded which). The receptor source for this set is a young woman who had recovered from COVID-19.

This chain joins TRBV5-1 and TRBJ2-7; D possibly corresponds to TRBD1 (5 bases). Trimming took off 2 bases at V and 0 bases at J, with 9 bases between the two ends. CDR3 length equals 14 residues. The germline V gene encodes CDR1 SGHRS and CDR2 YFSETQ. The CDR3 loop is CASSFTGYSYEQYF. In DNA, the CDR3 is TGCGCCAGCAGCTTTACAGGATACTCCTACGAGCAGTACTTC.

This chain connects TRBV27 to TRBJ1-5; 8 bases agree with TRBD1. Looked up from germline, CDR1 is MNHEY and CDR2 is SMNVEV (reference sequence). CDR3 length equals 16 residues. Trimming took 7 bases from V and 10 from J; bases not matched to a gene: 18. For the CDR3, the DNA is TGTGCCAGCAATCACAGGGGGGGGCGTGAGTTTCGACCCCAGCATTTT. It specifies CASNHRGGREFRPQHF.

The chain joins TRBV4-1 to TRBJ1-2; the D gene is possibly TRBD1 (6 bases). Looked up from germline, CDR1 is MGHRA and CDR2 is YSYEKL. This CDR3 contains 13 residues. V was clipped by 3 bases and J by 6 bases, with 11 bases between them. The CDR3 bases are TGCGCCAGCAGCCATCCGGGACAAGATGGCTACACCTTC. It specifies CASSHPGQDGYTF.

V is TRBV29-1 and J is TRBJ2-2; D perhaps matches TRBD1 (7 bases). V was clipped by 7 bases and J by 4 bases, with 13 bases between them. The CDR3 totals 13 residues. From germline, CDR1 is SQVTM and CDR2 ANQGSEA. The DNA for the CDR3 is TGCAGCGCCCCAGGGGGGACCACCGGGGAGCTGTTTTTT. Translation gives CSAPGGTTGELFF.

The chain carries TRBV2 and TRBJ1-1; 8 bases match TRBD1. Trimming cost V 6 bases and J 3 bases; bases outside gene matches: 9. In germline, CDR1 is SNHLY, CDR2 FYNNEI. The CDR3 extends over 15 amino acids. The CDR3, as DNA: TGTGCCAGCAGCCGGGACAGGTTAGGGGACACTGAAGCTTTCTTT. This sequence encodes CASSRDRLGDTEAFF.

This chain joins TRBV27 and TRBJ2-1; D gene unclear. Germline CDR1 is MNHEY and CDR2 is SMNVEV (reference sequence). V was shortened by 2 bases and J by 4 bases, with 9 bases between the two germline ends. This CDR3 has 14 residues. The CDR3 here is CASSLSSRYNEQFF. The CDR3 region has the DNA TGTGCCAGCAGTTTAAGCTCGAGATACAATGAGCAGTTCTTC.

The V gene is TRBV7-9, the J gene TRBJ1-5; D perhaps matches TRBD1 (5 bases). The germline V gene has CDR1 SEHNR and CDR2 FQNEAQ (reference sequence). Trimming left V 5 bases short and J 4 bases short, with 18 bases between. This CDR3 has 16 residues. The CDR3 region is CASSPIGAGLNQPQHF. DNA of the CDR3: TGTGCCAGCAGCCCCATAGGGGCAGGGTTAAATCAGCCCCAGCATTTT.

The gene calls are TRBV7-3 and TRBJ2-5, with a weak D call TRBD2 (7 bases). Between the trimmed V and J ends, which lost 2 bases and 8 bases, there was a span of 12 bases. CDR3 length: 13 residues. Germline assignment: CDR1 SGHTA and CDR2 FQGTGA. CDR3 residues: CASSLYRGATQYF. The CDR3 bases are TGTGCCAGCAGCTTATATCGGGGGGCAACCCAGTACTTC. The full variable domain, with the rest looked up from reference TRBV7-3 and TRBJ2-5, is GAGVSQTPSNKVTEKGKYVELRCDPISGHTALYWYRQSLGQGPEFLIYFQGTGAADDSGLPNDRFFAVRPEGSVSTLKIQRTERGDSAVYLCASSLYRGATQYFGPGTRLLVL.

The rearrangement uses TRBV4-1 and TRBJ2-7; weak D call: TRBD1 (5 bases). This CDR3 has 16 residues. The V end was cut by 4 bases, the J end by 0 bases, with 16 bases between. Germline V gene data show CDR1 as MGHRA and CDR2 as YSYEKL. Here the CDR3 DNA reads TGCGCCAGCAGCCTTCTCCTTTCCAGGGACTCCTACGAGCAGTACTTC. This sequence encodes CASSLLLSRDSYEQYF.

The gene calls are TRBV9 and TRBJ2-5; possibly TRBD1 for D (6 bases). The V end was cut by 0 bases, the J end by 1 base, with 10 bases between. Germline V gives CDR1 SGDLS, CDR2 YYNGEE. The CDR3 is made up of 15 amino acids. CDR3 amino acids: CASSVGPGAQETQYF. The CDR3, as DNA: TGTGCCAGCAGCGTAGGGCCAGGGGCCCAAGAGACCCAGTACTTC. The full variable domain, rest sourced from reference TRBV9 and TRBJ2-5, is DSGVTQTPKHLITATGQRVTLRCSPRSGDLSVYWYQQSLDQGLQFLIQYYNGEERAKGNILERFSAQQFPDLHSELNLSSLELGDSALYFCASSVGPGAQETQYFGPGTRLLVL.

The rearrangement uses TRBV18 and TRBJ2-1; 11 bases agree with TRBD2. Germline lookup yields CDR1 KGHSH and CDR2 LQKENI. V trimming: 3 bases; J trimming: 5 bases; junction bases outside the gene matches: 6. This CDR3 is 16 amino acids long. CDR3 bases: TGTGCCAGCTCACCCTTGCTAGCGGGGGGAAACAATGAGCAGTTCTTC. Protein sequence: CASSPLLAGGNNEQFF. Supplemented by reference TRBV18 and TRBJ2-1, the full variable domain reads NAGVMQNPRHLVRRRGQEARLRCSPMKGHSHVYWYRQLPEEGLKFMVYLQKENIIDESGMPKERFSAEFPKEGPSILRIQQVVRGDSAAYFCASSPLLAGGNNEQFFGPGTRLTVL.

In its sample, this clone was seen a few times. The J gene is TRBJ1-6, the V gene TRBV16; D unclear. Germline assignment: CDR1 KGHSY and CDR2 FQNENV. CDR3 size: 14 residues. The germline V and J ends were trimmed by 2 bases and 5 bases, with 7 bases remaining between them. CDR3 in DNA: TGTGCCAGCAGCCAAGCCCAGAATAATTCACCCCTCCACTTT. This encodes CASSQAQNNSPLHF.

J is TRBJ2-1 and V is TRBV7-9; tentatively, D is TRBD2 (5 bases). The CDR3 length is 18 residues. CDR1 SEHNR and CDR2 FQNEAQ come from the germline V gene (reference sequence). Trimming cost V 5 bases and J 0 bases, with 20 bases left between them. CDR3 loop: CASSPVVGSVSSYNEQFF. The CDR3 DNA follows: TGTGCCAGCAGCCCAGTGGTTGGTAGCGTGAGCTCCTACAATGAGCAGTTCTTC.

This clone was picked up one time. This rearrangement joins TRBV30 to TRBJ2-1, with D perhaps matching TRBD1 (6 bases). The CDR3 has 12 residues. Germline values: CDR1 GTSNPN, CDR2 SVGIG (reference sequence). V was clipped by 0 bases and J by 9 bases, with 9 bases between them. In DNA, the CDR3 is TGTGCCTGGAGTGTAGACAGGTTTGAGCAGTTCTTC. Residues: CAWSVDRFEQFF. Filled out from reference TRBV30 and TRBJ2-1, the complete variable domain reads SQTIHQWPATLVQPVGSPLSLECTVEGTSNPNLYWYRQAAGRGLQLLFYSVGIGQISSEVPQNLSASRPQDRQFILSSKKLLLSDSGFYLCAWSVDRFEQFFGPGTRLTVL.

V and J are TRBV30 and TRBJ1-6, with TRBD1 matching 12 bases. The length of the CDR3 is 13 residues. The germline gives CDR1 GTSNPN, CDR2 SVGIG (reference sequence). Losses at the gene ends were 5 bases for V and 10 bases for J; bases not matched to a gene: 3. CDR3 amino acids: CAWGTGGRSPLHF. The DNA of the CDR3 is TGTGCCTGGGGGACAGGGGGCAGATCACCCCTCCACTTT. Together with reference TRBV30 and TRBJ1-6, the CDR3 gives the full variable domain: SQTIHQWPATLVQPVGSPLSLECTVEGTSNPNLYWYRQAAGRGLQLLFYSVGIGQISSEVPQNLSASRPQDRQFILSSKKLLLSDSGFYLCAWGTGGRSPLHFGNGTRLTVT.

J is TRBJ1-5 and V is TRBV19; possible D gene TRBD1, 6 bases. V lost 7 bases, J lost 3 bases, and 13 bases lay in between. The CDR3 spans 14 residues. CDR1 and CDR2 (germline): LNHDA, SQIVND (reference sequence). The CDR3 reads CASKMTGFNQPQHF. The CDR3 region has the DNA TGTGCCAGTAAAATGACAGGATTCAATCAGCCCCAGCATTTT. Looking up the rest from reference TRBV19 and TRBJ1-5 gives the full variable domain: DGGITQSPKYLFRKEGQNVTLSCEQNLNHDAMYWYRQDPGQGLRLIYYSQIVNDFQKGDIAEGYSVSREKKESFPLTVTSAQKNPTAFYLCASKMTGFNQPQHFGDGTRLSIL.

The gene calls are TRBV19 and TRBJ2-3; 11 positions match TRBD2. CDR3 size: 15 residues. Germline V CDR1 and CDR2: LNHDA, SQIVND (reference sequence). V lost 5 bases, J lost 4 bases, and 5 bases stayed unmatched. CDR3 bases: TGTGCCAGTAGTCGGACTAGCGGGCCATCAGATACGCAGTATTTT. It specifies CASSRTSGPSDTQYF.

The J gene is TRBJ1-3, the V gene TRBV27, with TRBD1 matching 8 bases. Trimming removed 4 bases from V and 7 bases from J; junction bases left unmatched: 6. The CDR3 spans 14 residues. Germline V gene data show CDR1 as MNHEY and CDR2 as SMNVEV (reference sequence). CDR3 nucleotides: TGTGCCAGCAGTTCCCGGACAGGGCCGAACACCATATATTTT. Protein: CASSSRTGPNTIYF.

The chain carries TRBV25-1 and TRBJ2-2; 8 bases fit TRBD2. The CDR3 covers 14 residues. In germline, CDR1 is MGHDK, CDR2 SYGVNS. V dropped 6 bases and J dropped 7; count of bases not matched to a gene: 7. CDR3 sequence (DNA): TGTGCCAGCAGCCGAGATAGCGGGGACGGGGAGCTGTTTTTT. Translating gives CASSRDSGDGELFF.

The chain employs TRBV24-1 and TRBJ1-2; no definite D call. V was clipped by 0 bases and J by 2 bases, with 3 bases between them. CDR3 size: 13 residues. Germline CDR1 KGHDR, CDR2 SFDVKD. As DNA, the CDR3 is TGTGCCACCAGTGATTTGGAGAACTATGGCTACACCTTC. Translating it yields CATSDLENYGYTF.

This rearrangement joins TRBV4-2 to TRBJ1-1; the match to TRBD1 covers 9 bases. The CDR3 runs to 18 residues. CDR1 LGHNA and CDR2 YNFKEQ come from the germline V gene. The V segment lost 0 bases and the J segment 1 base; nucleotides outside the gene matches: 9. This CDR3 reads CASSQDSQGALGNTEAFF. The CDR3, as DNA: TGTGCCAGCAGCCAAGATTCACAGGGGGCTCTTGGGAACACTGAAGCTTTCTTT.

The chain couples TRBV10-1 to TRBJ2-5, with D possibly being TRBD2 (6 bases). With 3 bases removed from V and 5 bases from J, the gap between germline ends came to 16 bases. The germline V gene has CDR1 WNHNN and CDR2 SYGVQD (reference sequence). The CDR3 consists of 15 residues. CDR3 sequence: CASSDAGAREETQYF. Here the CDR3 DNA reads TGCGCCAGCAGTGACGCCGGGGCCCGGGAGGAGACCCAGTACTTC.

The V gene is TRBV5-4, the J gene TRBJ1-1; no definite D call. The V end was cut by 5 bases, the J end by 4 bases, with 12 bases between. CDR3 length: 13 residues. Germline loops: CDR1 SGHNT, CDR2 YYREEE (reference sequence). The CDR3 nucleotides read TGTGCCAGCAGTTCTCGAACCAGCACTGAAGCTTTCTTT. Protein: CASSSRTSTEAFF.

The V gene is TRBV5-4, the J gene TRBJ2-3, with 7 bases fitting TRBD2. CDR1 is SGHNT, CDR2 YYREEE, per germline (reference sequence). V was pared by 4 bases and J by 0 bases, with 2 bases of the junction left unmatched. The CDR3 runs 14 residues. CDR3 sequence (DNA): TGTGCCAGCAGCGGGAGGGACAGCACAGATACGCAGTATTTT. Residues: CASSGRDSTDTQYF. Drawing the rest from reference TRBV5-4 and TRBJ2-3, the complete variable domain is ETGVTQSPTHLIKTRGQQVTLRCSSQSGHNTVSWYQQALGQGPQFIFQYYREEENGRGNFPPRFSGLQFPNYSSELNVNALELDDSALYLCASSGRDSTDTQYFGPGTRLTVL.

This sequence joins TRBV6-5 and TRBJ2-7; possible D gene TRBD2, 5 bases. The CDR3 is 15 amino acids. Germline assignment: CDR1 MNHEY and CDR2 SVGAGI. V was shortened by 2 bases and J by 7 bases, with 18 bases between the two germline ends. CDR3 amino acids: CASSYPRTGRGEQYF. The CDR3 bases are TGTGCCAGCAGTTACCCTCGGACGGGTCGAGGGGAGCAGTACTTC.

CDR3 protein: CASSVRGKGTEAFF. The CDR3 bases are TGCGCCAGCAGTGTTCGGGGGAAGGGCACTGAAGCTTTCTTT. The chain has TRBV10-2 and TRBJ1-1, with D perhaps matching TRBD1 (5 bases). V was clipped by 4 bases and J by 4 bases, with 13 bases between them. This CDR3 is built from 14 residues. The V gene's germline CDR1 is WSHSY and CDR2 SAAADI.

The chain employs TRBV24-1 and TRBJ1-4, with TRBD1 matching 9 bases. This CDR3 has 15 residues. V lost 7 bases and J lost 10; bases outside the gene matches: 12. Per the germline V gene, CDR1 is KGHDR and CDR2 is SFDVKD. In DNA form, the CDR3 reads TGTGCCACCAGGCCGGGACAGGGTTTAAGGCGAAAACTGTTTTTT. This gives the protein CATRPGQGLRRKLFF.

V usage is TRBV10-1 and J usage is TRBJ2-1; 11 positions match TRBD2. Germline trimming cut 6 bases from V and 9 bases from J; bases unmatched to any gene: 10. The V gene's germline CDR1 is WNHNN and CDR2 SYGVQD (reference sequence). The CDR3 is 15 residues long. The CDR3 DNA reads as TGCGCCAGCAGCGATAGCGGGAGGGCCCGGGGTGAGCAGTTCTTC. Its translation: CASSDSGRARGEQFF.

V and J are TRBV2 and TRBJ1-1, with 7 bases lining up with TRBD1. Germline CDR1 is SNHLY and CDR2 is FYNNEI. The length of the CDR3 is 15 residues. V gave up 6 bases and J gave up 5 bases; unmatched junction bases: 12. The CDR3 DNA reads TGTGCCAGCAGGGACAGGTTAAGTTTCCCGACTGAAGCTTTCTTT. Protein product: CASRDRLSFPTEAFF. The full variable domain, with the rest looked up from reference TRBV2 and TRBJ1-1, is EPEVTQTPSHQVTQMGQEVILRCVPISNHLYFYWYRQILGQKVEFLVSFYNNEISEKSEIFDDQFSVERPDGSNFTLKIRSTKLEDSAMYFCASRDRLSFPTEAFFGQGTRLTVV.

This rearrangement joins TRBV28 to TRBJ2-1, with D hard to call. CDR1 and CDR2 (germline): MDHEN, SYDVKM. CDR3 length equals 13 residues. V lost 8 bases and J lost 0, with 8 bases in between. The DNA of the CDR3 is TGTGCCAGCCGCGGAAGCTCCTACAATGAGCAGTTCTTC. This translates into CASRGSSYNEQFF.

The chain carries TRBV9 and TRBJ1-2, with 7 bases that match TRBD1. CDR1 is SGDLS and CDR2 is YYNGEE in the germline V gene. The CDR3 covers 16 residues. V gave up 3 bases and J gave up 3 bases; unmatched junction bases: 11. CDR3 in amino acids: CASSADHRGSHYGYTF. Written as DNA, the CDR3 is TGTGCCAGCAGCGCGGACCACAGGGGAAGTCACTATGGCTACACCTTC.